Listed here are 3 T cell receptor beta chains from one sample, sequenced in a study of T cells in Graves' hyperthyroidism and ophthalmopathy. TCR beta CDR3 regions were amplified from RNA transcripts. The TCR CDR3 was amplified in a first-round RT-PCR using the HTBI primer set. A single record per CDR3 protein comes from TCRdb applying MiXCR to the multiplex PCR reads. The top ten hold roughly 8.2% of the sample, which has hundreds of thousands of distinct CDR3 sequences, 46% seen once. Sequencing was performed on peripheral blood or thyroid tissue (not recorded which). The origin of the receptors is a woman younger than 35 with Graves' hyperthyroidism.

Only a few counts were recorded for this clonotype. The V gene is TRBV7-3, the J gene TRBJ2-2; D possibly corresponds to TRBD1 (6 bases). V was clipped by 4 bases and J by 6 bases, with 15 bases between them. There are 15 residues in the CDR3. Germline lookup yields CDR1 SGHTA and CDR2 FQGTGA. Written as DNA, the CDR3 is TGTGCCAGCAGCTACCGTAGGGCAGGGGCCGGGGAGCTGTTTTTT. The encoded protein is CASSYRRAGAGELFF.

This clonotype was counted a single time. J is TRBJ1-2 and V is TRBV2; D might be TRBD1 (5 bases). Looked up from germline, CDR1 is SNHLY and CDR2 is FYNNEI. Trimming left V 2 bases short and J 3 bases short, with 13 bases between. The CDR3 is 15 residues long. This chain's CDR3 is CASSEFSGRDYGYTF. The CDR3, as DNA: TGTGCCAGCAGTGAATTTTCGGGACGGGACTATGGCTACACCTTC.

J is TRBJ1-4 and V is TRBV15; D gene uncertain. Germline lookup yields CDR1 LNHNV and CDR2 YYDKDF (reference sequence). The CDR3 spans 15 residues. The germline V and J ends were trimmed by 0 bases and 0 bases, with 5 bases remaining between them. The CDR3 region is CATSRDRPTNEKLFF. The CDR3 DNA sequence: TGTGCCACCAGCAGAGATCGGCCAACTAATGAAAAACTGTTTTTT.